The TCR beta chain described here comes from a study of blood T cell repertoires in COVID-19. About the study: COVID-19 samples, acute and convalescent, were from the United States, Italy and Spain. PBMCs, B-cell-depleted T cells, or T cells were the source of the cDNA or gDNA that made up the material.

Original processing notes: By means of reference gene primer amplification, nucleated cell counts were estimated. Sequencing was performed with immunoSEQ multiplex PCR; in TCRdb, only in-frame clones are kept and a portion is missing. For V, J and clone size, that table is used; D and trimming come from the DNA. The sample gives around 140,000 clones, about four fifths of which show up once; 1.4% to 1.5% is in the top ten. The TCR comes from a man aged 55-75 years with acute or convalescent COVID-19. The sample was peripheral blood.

CDR3 nucleotide sequence: TGTGCCAGCAGTTTATCCGGGACAAAGAACACTGAAGCTTTCTTT. It is translated as CASSLSGTKNTEAFF. This rearrangement joins TRBV28 to TRBJ1-1, with D possibly matching TRBD1 (6 bases). The CDR3 extends over 15 amino acids. Trimming shortened V by 1 base and J by 1 base, and 10 bases separated the two germline ends. Germline V gene data show CDR1 as MDHEN and CDR2 as SYDVKM. The variable domain in full, with the rest retrieved from reference TRBV28 and TRBJ1-1, is DVKVTQSSRYLVKRTGEKVFLECVQDMDHENMFWYRQDPGLGLRLIYFSYDVKMKEKGDIPEGYSVSREKKERFSLILESASTNQTSMYLCASSLSGTKNTEAFFGQGTRLTVV.